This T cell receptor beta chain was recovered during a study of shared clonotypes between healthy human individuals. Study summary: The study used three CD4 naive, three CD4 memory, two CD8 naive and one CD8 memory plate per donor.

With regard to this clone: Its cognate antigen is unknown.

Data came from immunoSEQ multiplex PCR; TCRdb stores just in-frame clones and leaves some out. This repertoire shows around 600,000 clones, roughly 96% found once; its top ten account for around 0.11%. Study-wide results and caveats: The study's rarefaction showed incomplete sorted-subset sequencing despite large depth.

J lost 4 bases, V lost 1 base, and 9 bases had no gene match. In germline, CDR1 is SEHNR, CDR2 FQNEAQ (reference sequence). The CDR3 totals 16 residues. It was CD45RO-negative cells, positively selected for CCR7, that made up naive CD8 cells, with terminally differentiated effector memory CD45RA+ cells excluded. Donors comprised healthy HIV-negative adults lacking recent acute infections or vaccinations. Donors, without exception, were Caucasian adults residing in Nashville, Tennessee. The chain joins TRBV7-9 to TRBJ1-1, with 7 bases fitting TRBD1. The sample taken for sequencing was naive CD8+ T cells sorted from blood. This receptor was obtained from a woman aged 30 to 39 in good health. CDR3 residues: CASSLGRGRIGTEAFF. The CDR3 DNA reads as TGTGCCAGCAGCTTAGGTAGGGGGCGAATCGGCACTGAAGCTTTCTTT.